This T cell receptor beta chain originates from a study of blood T cells in healthy people across ages. Combining a sample-barcoded 5' primer with a J-beta primer mix, a second PCR ran for 7 to 11 cycles. TCRdb analysed the 5' RACE reads with MiXCR anew, one entry per CDR3 protein. The top ten hold 30% to 40% of the sample, which has about 640,000 distinct CDR3 sequences, around three fifths seen once. The sample comprised blood. The clonotype comes from a man aged 60 to 75 in good health.

The CDR3 spells CATSLRQFNEKLFF. As DNA, the CDR3 is TGTGCCACCAGTCTGCGGCAGTTTAATGAAAAACTGTTTTTT. This chain connects TRBV15 to TRBJ1-4; D is ambiguous. The V end lost 6 bases, the J end lost 4 bases, and 12 bases lay between the germline ends. The CDR3 has 14 residues. The germline CDR1 and CDR2 sequences are LNHNV and YYDKDF (reference sequence).